The rows below give T cell receptor beta chains drawn from one sample of a study of cytomegalovirus exposure and HLA in healthy donors. Profiled with immunoSEQ multiplex PCR; TCRdb holds only in-frame clones, not every one. The sample includes under 170,000 clones, 60% to 85% of them seen just once. Sequencing was carried out using PBMCs. The source is a man in his forties or fifties in good health and CMV-seropositive. The CDR3 runs from the conserved cysteine through the conserved F or W. The order of the fields is V gene, J gene, D gene, clone size, CDR3 protein, CDR3 DNA. A D gene is named only where the DNA matches it firmly. Only some rows state a clone size, as once, few, many or a class for expanded clones.

v_call: TRBV11-2; j_call: TRBJ2-1; d_call: NA; clone_size: NA; cdr3_aa: CASSFLRGRTAGEQFF; cdr3_nt: TGTGCCAGCAGCTTCCTTCGAGGGCGCACCGCCGGTGAGCAGTTCTTC
v_call: TRBV28; j_call: TRBJ1-1; d_call: TRBD1; clone_size: once; cdr3_aa: CASSPPGQGTLKAFF; cdr3_nt: TGTGCCAGCAGTCCACCGGGACAGGGGACCCTGAAAGCTTTCTTT
v_call: TRBV7-2; j_call: TRBJ1-5; d_call: TRBD1; clone_size: NA; cdr3_aa: CASSFSGGLNQPQHF; cdr3_nt: TGTGCCAGCAGCTTTTCAGGGGGATTAAATCAGCCCCAGCATTTT
v_call: TRBV6-4; j_call: TRBJ1-6; d_call: NA; clone_size: NA; cdr3_aa: CASSDGFLPSSGRGSSPLHF; cdr3_nt: TGTGCCAGCAGTGACGGGTTCCTCCCTTCGTCAGGGCGCGGAAGCTCACCCCTCCACTTT
v_call: TRBV18; j_call: TRBJ1-2; d_call: NA; clone_size: NA; cdr3_aa: CASSPLQEGGYGYTF; cdr3_nt: TGTGCCAGCTCACCATTGCAAGAGGGCGGCTATGGCTACACCTTC
v_call: TRBV7-6; j_call: TRBJ2-2; d_call: NA; clone_size: NA; cdr3_aa: CASSLLYGRNTGELFF; cdr3_nt: TGTGCCAGCAGCTTATTGTACGGGAGGAACACCGGGGAGCTGTTTTTT
v_call: TRBV28; j_call: TRBJ1-2; d_call: TRBD1; clone_size: NA; cdr3_aa: CASSPRTGDGYTF; cdr3_nt: TGTGCCAGCAGCCCCAGGACAGGGGATGGCTACACCTTC
v_call: TRBV15; j_call: TRBJ1-6; d_call: NA; clone_size: few; cdr3_aa: CATSREMTAYNSPLHF; cdr3_nt: TGTGCCACCAGCAGGGAAATGACAGCCTATAATTCACCCCTCCACTTT
v_call: TRBV28; j_call: TRBJ2-7; d_call: TRBD1; clone_size: NA; cdr3_aa: CASSCYGTGCNEQYF; cdr3_nt: TGTGCCAGCAGTTGTTACGGGACAGGGTGTAACGAGCAGTACTTC
v_call: TRBV11-2; j_call: TRBJ2-7; d_call: NA; clone_size: NA; cdr3_aa: CASSLDSGVAREQYF; cdr3_nt: TGTGCCAGCAGCTTAGACAGTGGAGTAGCGAGGGAGCAGTACTTC
v_call: TRBV29-1; j_call: TRBJ2-3; d_call: TRBD2; clone_size: NA; cdr3_aa: CSVLAGVDTQYF; cdr3_nt: TGCAGCGTCCTAGCGGGAGTAGATACGCAGTATTTT
v_call: TRBV6-5; j_call: TRBJ2-5; d_call: TRBD2; clone_size: NA; cdr3_aa: CASSYRLAGVGETQYF; cdr3_nt: TGTGCCAGCAGTTACCGGCTAGCGGGAGTTGGGGAGACCCAGTACTTC
v_call: TRBV27; j_call: TRBJ2-3; d_call: TRBD2; clone_size: NA; cdr3_aa: CASRLNAGGPRTDTQYF; cdr3_nt: TGTGCCAGCAGACTCAATGCGGGAGGGCCTAGGACAGATACGCAGTATTTT
v_call: TRBV6-1; j_call: TRBJ2-7; d_call: NA; clone_size: NA; cdr3_aa: CATKWANEQYF; cdr3_nt: TGTGCCACCAAGTGGGCTAACGAGCAGTACTTC
v_call: TRBV7-2; j_call: TRBJ1-2; d_call: NA; clone_size: NA; cdr3_aa: CASSLSPLVQGRGGYTF; cdr3_nt: TGTGCCAGCAGCCTCTCTCCCCTGGTGCAGGGGCGAGGTGGCTACACCTTC
v_call: TRBV7-9; j_call: TRBJ2-7; d_call: TRBD2; clone_size: NA; cdr3_aa: CASSFLAGDEQYF; cdr3_nt: TGTGCCAGCAGCTTCCTAGCGGGAGACGAGCAGTACTTC
v_call: TRBV28; j_call: TRBJ1-1; d_call: TRBD1; clone_size: NA; cdr3_aa: CASTPSRDRPMNTEAFF; cdr3_nt: TGTGCCAGCACCCCGTCCCGGGACAGGCCCATGAACACTGAAGCTTTCTTT
v_call: TRBV18; j_call: TRBJ1-4; d_call: NA; clone_size: few; cdr3_aa: CASSYGPINEKLFF; cdr3_nt: TGTGCCAGCTCATATGGGCCCATAAATGAAAAACTGTTTTTT
v_call: TRBV18; j_call: TRBJ1-3; d_call: TRBD1; clone_size: NA; cdr3_aa: CASSPRTGNRNTIYF; cdr3_nt: TGTGCCAGCTCTCCTCGGACAGGGAATAGAAACACCATATATTTT
v_call: TRBV6-5; j_call: TRBJ2-5; d_call: TRBD2; clone_size: NA; cdr3_aa: CASSYSPSGLQETQYF; cdr3_nt: TGTGCCAGCAGTTACTCGCCTAGCGGGCTGCAAGAGACCCAGTACTTC
v_call: TRBV28; j_call: TRBJ2-5; d_call: TRBD2; clone_size: once; cdr3_aa: CASTRLAEYQETQYF; cdr3_nt: TGTGCCAGCACCAGACTAGCGGAGTACCAAGAGACCCAGTACTTC
v_call: TRBV30; j_call: TRBJ1-1; d_call: TRBD1; clone_size: NA; cdr3_aa: CAWSAGTGDFF; cdr3_nt: TGTGCCTGGAGTGCAGGGACAGGGGATTTCTTT
v_call: TRBV28; j_call: TRBJ2-7; d_call: NA; clone_size: NA; cdr3_aa: CASSRQAPYEQYF; cdr3_nt: TGTGCCAGCAGTAGACAGGCCCCCTACGAGCAGTACTTC
v_call: TRBV29-1; j_call: TRBJ1-2; d_call: NA; clone_size: NA; cdr3_aa: CSVEKGKVNYGYTF; cdr3_nt: TGCAGCGTTGAGAAGGGGAAGGTTAACTATGGCTACACCTTC
v_call: TRBV7-9; j_call: TRBJ1-6; d_call: NA; clone_size: NA; cdr3_aa: CASSSGGGLDRSPLHF; cdr3_nt: TGTGCCAGCAGTTCGGGGGGGGGTCTGGATCGTTCACCCCTCCACTTT
v_call: TRBV27; j_call: TRBJ2-1; d_call: NA; clone_size: NA; cdr3_aa: CASRGILAYNEQFF; cdr3_nt: TGTGCCAGCAGGGGGATTCTAGCGTACAATGAGCAGTTCTTC
v_call: TRBV15; j_call: TRBJ2-3; d_call: NA; clone_size: NA; cdr3_aa: CATSRDPGTDTQYF; cdr3_nt: TGTGCCACCAGCAGGGATCCGGGGACAGATACGCAGTATTTT
v_call: TRBV11-2; j_call: TRBJ1-1; d_call: NA; clone_size: NA; cdr3_aa: CASSLRGRGLNTEAFF; cdr3_nt: TGTGCCAGCAGCTTGAGGGGGAGGGGTCTGAACACTGAAGCTTTCTTT
v_call: TRBV27; j_call: TRBJ2-3; d_call: NA; clone_size: few; cdr3_aa: CASSPQGTDTQYF; cdr3_nt: TGTGCCAGCAGTCCCCAGGGGACAGATACGCAGTATTTT
v_call: TRBV27; j_call: TRBJ1-6; d_call: NA; clone_size: NA; cdr3_aa: CASTLEGFQGTSPLHF; cdr3_nt: TGTGCCAGCACCCTCGAAGGGTTCCAGGGGACTTCACCCCTCCACTTT
v_call: TRBV7-3; j_call: TRBJ2-2; d_call: NA; clone_size: NA; cdr3_aa: CASSLLANHPTRTGELFF; cdr3_nt: TGTGCCAGCAGCCTACTAGCAAACCACCCGACGAGGACCGGGGAGCTGTTTTTT
v_call: TRBV2; j_call: TRBJ2-6; d_call: TRBD1; clone_size: NA; cdr3_aa: CASSESGPIGQGPSGANVLTF; cdr3_nt: TGTGCCAGCAGTGAATCGGGGCCAATCGGACAGGGCCCTTCTGGGGCCAACGTCCTGACTTTC
v_call: TRBV30; j_call: TRBJ2-3; d_call: TRBD2; clone_size: NA; cdr3_aa: CAWSVWISGRTDTQYF; cdr3_nt: TGTGCCTGGAGTGTCTGGATTAGCGGGAGAACAGATACGCAGTATTTT
v_call: TRBV6-5; j_call: TRBJ2-1; d_call: NA; clone_size: NA; cdr3_aa: CASTRGGDEQFF; cdr3_nt: TGTGCCAGCACCCGTGGGGGCGATGAGCAGTTCTTC
v_call: TRBV11-2; j_call: TRBJ2-7; d_call: NA; clone_size: few; cdr3_aa: CASSLERRRGEQYF; cdr3_nt: TGTGCCAGCAGCTTGGAACGAAGGCGGGGCGAGCAGTACTTC
v_call: TRBV7-2; j_call: TRBJ2-7; d_call: NA; clone_size: NA; cdr3_aa: CASSFHTYEQYF; cdr3_nt: TGTGCCAGCAGCTTCCACACCTACGAGCAGTACTTC
v_call: TRBV7-9; j_call: TRBJ2-7; d_call: NA; clone_size: NA; cdr3_aa: CASSLGDFPSDEQYF; cdr3_nt: TGTGCCAGCAGCTTAGGGGACTTCCCCAGCGATGAGCAGTACTTC
v_call: TRBV30; j_call: TRBJ2-1; d_call: NA; clone_size: NA; cdr3_aa: CAWSVSVYNEQFF; cdr3_nt: TGTGCCTGGAGTGTGTCCGTTTACAATGAGCAGTTCTTC
v_call: TRBV6-6; j_call: TRBJ2-7; d_call: NA; clone_size: NA; cdr3_aa: CASSYSLTTASYEQYF; cdr3_nt: TGTGCCAGCAGTTACTCCCTGACTACCGCCTCCTACGAGCAGTACTTC
v_call: TRBV7-9; j_call: TRBJ2-1; d_call: NA; clone_size: NA; cdr3_aa: CASTDSVYNEQFF; cdr3_nt: TGTGCCAGCACCGATAGCGTCTACAATGAGCAGTTCTTC
v_call: TRBV5-8; j_call: TRBJ1-1; d_call: TRBD1; clone_size: NA; cdr3_aa: CASSLLGGGTEAFF; cdr3_nt: TGTGCCAGCAGCTTGTTAGGGGGCGGGACTGAAGCTTTCTTT
v_call: TRBV27; j_call: TRBJ2-1; d_call: NA; clone_size: once; cdr3_aa: CASSFGDRVNEQFF; cdr3_nt: TGTGCCAGCAGTTTCGGGGATAGAGTCAATGAGCAGTTCTTC